This T cell receptor beta chain was sequenced in a study of blood T cell repertoires in COVID-19. The CDR3 has 15 amino acids. V lost 2 bases, J lost 0 bases, and 2 bases stayed unmatched. Germline V lookup: CDR1 SGHRS, CDR2 YFSETQ. Assay: immunoSEQ multiplex PCR; the TCRdb copy retains only in-frame clones and omits some. The sample contains approximately 230,000 clones, roughly 80% of which appear only once. Sequenced: peripheral blood. The source is a man at least 80 years old with acute or convalescent COVID-19. The gene calls are TRBV5-1 and TRBJ1-3; 7 bases align to TRBD1. This CDR3 is CASSLQGTSGNTIYF. The DNA for the CDR3 is TGCGCCAGCAGCTTACAGGGGACCTCTGGAAACACCATATATTTT.